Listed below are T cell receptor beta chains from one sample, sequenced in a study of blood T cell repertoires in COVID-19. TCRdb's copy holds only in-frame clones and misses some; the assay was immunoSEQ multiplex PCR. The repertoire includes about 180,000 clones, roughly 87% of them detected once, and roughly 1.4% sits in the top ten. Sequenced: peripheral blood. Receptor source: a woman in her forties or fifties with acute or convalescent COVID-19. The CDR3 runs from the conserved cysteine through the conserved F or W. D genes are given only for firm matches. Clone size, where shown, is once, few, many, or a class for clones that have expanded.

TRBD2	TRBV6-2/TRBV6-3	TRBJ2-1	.	CASSYPRTSGRKNEQFF	TGTGCCAGCAGTTATCCCCGCACTAGCGGGAGAAAAAATGAGCAGTTCTTC
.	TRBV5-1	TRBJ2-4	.	CASSFEGIGVDIQYF	TGCGCCAGCAGCTTCGAAGGAATCGGGGTAGACATTCAGTACTTC
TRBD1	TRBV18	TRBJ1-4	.	CASSPVGTGGEKLFF	TGTGCCAGCTCACCAGTCGGGACAGGGGGTGAAAAACTGTTTTTT
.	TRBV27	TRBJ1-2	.	CASSFSGYYGYTF	TGTGCCAGCAGTTTTTCAGGGTACTATGGCTACACCTTC
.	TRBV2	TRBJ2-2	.	CAATWRDFGELFF	TGTGCCGCCACCTGGCGGGATTTCGGGGAGCTGTTTTTT
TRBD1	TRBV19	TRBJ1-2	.	CASSPSGTGGLSGYTF	TGTGCCAGTAGTCCCTCTGGGACAGGTGGATTGAGTGGCTACACCTTC
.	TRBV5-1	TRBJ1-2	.	CASSPAGGGSWGYTF	TGCGCCAGCAGCCCGGCTGGGGGCGGTTCGTGGGGCTACACCTTC
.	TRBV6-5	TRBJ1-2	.	CASSYSRLITYGYTF	TGTGCCAGCAGTTACTCCCGCCTAATCACCTATGGCTACACCTTC
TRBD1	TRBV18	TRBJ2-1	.	CASWRQGNNEQFF	TGTGCCAGCTGGAGACAGGGGAACAATGAGCAGTTCTTC
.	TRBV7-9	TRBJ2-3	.	CASSSHVLALSTDTQYF	TGTGCCAGCAGCTCCCATGTGCTAGCGCTAAGCACAGATACGCAGTATTTT
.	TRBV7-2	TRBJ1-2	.	CASSLGNPGIPYGYTF	TGTGCCAGCAGCTTAGGGAATCCAGGGATCCCCTATGGCTACACCTTC
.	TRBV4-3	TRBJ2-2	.	CASSQVPRTGELFF	TGCGCCAGCAGCCAAGTCCCCCGCACCGGGGAGCTGTTTTTT
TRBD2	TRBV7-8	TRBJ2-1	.	CASSLTSEDEQFF	TGTGCCAGCAGCTTAACTAGCGAGGATGAGCAGTTCTTC
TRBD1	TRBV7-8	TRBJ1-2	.	CASSFGKGGTGGENGYTF	TGTGCCAGCAGCTTTGGAAAAGGGGGGACAGGCGGGGAGAATGGCTACACCTTC
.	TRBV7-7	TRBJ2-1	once	CASSLGAAGPYNEQFF	TGTGCCAGCAGCTTAGGAGCGGCGGGTCCCTACAATGAGCAGTTCTTC
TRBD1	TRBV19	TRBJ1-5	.	CASSSGQGNQPQHF	TGTGCCAGTAGTTCGGGACAGGGGAATCAGCCCCAGCATTTT
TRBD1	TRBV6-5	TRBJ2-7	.	CASSYGQGGGYEQYF	TGTGCCAGCAGTTACGGACAGGGAGGAGGCTACGAGCAGTACTTC
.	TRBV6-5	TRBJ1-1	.	CATKHPMNTEAFF	TGTGCCACCAAACACCCAATGAACACTGAAGCTTTCTTT
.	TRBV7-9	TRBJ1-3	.	CASSFQTGNTIYF	TGTGCCAGCAGCTTCCAGACAGGAAACACCATATATTTT
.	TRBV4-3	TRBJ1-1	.	CASSQERLNTEAFF	TGCGCCAGCAGCCAAGAGAGGCTGAACACTGAAGCTTTCTTT
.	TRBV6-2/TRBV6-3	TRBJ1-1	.	CASRPQGSGGTEAFF	TGTGCCAGCAGGCCTCAGGGGAGTGGGGGCACTGAAGCTTTCTTT
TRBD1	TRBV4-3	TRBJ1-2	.	CASSQTGTGGNWGYTF	TGCGCCAGCAGCCAGACCGGGACAGGGGGAAATTGGGGCTACACCTTC
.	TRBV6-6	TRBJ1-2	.	CASSPGHNYGYTF	TGTGCCAGCAGCCCGGGACATAACTATGGCTACACCTTC
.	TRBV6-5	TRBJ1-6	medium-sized	CASSSRQPAQPPLHF	TGTGCCAGCAGTTCTCGACAGCCGGCCCAACCACCCCTCCACTTT
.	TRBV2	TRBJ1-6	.	CASTPEGRSYNSPLHF	TGTGCCAGCACTCCGGAGGGGAGGTCCTATAATTCACCCCTCCACTTT
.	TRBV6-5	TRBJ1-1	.	CASSKGSWDTEAFF	TGTGCCAGCAGCAAGGGGTCGTGGGACACTGAAGCTTTCTTT
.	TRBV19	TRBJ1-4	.	CASSPQLGQGEKLFF	TGTGCCAGTAGTCCTCAGCTGGGCCAGGGTGAAAAACTGTTTTTT
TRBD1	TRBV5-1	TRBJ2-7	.	CASSLGGQPNEQYF	TGCGCCAGCAGCTTGGGGGGACAGCCAAACGAGCAGTACTTC
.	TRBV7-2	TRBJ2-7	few	CASSLEGRSAYEQYF	TGTGCCAGCAGCTTAGAAGGGAGGTCGGCTTACGAGCAGTACTTC
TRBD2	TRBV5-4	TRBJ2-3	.	CASSLTSASTDTQYF	TGTGCCAGCAGCTTGACTAGCGCTTCCACAGATACGCAGTATTTT
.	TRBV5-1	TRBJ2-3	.	CASSRTRTSTDTQYF	TGCGCCAGCAGCCGAACTCGCACTAGCACAGATACGCAGTATTTT
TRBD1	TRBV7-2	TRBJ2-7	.	CASSLASDRIYEQYF	TGTGCCAGCAGCTTAGCATCGGACAGGATCTACGAGCAGTACTTC
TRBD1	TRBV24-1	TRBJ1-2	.	CATSDSAGGIYGYTF	TGTGCCACCAGTGATTCAGCAGGGGGTATCTATGGCTACACCTTC
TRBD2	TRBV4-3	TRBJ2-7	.	CASSQERGRTYEQYF	TGCGCCAGCAGCCAAGAGCGGGGGAGGACCTACGAGCAGTACTTC
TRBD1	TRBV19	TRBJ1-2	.	CASSSTGGGRYGYTF	TGTGCCAGTAGTTCGACAGGGGGCGGAAGATATGGCTACACCTTC
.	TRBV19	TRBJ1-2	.	CASSILPRSNYGYTF	TGTGCCAGTAGTATCCTACCTCGGAGTAACTATGGCTACACCTTC
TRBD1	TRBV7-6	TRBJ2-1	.	CASSLRAGGSSSYNEQFF	TGTGCCAGCAGCTTAAGGGCAGGGGGCTCCAGCTCCTACAATGAGCAGTTCTTC
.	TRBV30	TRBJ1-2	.	CAWSILGDFRCTF	TGTGCCTGGAGTATATTAGGGGACTTTAGGTGCACCTTC
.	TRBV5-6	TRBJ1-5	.	CASSQRTVSNQPQHF	TGTGCCAGCAGCCAGCGGACGGTTAGCAATCAGCCCCAGCATTTT
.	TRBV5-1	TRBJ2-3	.	CASSFQTDTQYF	TGCGCCAGCAGCTTCCAAACAGATACGCAGTATTTT
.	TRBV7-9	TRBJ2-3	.	CASEDLLDTQYF	TGTGCCAGCGAGGATTTGCTAGATACGCAGTATTTT